The 5 T cell receptor beta chains listed next were all sequenced from one sample in a study of cytomegalovirus exposure and HLA in healthy donors. In the PCR, 60 Vbeta and 13 Jbeta primers were used. The table came from immunoSEQ multiplex PCR; TCRdb's copy has only in-frame clones and leaves some out. This table has 150,000 to 180,000 clones, around 82% appearing once. Sequencing was done on a sample of PBMCs. The receptor source for this set is a woman in her thirties or forties in good health and CMV-seropositive.

The chain joins TRBV14 to TRBJ2-6, with TRBD2 identical over 8 bases. The trim removed 6 bases at V and 1 base at J, leaving 8 bases unmatched. CDR1 and CDR2 from the germline V gene are SGHDN and FVKESK. The CDR3 totals 17 residues. This chain's CDR3 is CASRPRGGRSGANVLTF. The DNA for the CDR3 is TGTGCCAGCAGACCCCGGGGGGGCCGGTCTGGGGCCAACGTCCTGACTTTC.

This sequence joins TRBV7-9 and TRBJ2-3, with TRBD2 matching 10 bases. The CDR3 sequence is 16 residues long. V dropped 1 base and J dropped 2; count of bases not matched to a gene: 3. Per the germline V gene, CDR1 is SEHNR and CDR2 is FQNEAQ (reference sequence). The CDR3 sequence: CASSLGLAGATDTQYF. CDR3 DNA sequence: TGTGCCAGCAGCTTAGGGCTAGCGGGAGCCACAGATACGCAGTATTTT.

The chain carries TRBV10-2 and TRBJ1-3; 7 bases fit TRBD1. CDR1 and CDR2 (germline): WSHSY, SAAADI. Losses at the gene ends were 5 bases for V and 1 base for J; bases not matched to a gene: 2. The CDR3 has 14 amino acids. Here the CDR3 DNA reads TGCGCCAGCAGTACGACAGGGTCTGGAAACACCATATATTTT. Its protein product is CASSTTGSGNTIYF.

The gene calls are TRBV15 and TRBJ1-2; 8 bases align to TRBD1. The CDR3 covers 15 residues. Germline values: CDR1 LNHNV, CDR2 YYDKDF (reference sequence). Trimming took 1 base from V and 1 from J; bases not matched to a gene: 2. CDR3 region: CATSRGTGNNYGYTF. CDR3 nucleotide sequence: TGTGCCACCAGCAGAGGGACAGGGAATAACTATGGCTACACCTTC.

The chain links TRBV30 to TRBJ2-1, with 7 bases aligning to TRBD2. The CDR3 is made up of 16 amino acids. J gave up 0 bases and V 4 bases, and 9 bases lay outside the gene matches. Germline CDR1 is GTSNPN and CDR2 is SVGIG (reference sequence). The CDR3: CAWTGLGRNSYNEQFF. CDR3 nucleotides: TGTGCCTGGACAGGCCTCGGGAGGAACTCCTACAATGAGCAGTTCTTC.